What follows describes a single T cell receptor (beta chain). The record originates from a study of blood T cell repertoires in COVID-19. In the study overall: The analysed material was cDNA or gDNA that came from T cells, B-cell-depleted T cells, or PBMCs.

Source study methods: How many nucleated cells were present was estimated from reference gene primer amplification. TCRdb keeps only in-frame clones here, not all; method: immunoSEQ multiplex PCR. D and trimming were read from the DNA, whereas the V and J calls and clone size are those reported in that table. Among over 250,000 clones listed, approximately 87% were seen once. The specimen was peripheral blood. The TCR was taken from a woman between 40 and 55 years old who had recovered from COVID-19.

CDR3 DNA: TGTGCCAGCAGCGCTCCGGGACAGGGAATGAACACTGAAGCTTTCTTT. Translation gives CASSAPGQGMNTEAFF. The chain is built from TRBV16 and TRBJ1-1; 9 nucleotides match TRBD1. The germline V gene has CDR1 KGHSY and CDR2 FQNENV. Trimming cost V 5 bases and J 0 bases; bases outside gene matches: 7. This CDR3 is built from 16 residues.